Presented here are 27 T cell receptor beta chains from one specimen sequenced in a study of molecular identifiers for immune sequencing clone quantification. TCRdb used MiXCR to reprocess the PCR reads, holding one entry per CDR3 protein. The sample has roughly 320,000 distinct CDR3 sequences, roughly a fifth seen once; the top ten hold roughly 0.8%. Sample: naive CD8+ T cells from blood, with Jurkat cell RNA spiked in. Subset reported: FACS-sorted CD8+CD4-CCR7+CD45RA+ naive T cells. All receptors derive from a human donor in good health. Some libraries in this study had Jurkat cell RNA spiked in.

V and J are TRBV5-1 and TRBJ1-1; the D gene is possibly TRBD1 (5 bases). CDR1 is SGHRS, CDR2 YFSETQ, per germline. Deletions cut 3 bases from V and 6 bases from J, with 12 bases between. CDR3 length equals 13 residues. CDR3 DNA sequence: TGCGCCAGCAGCTCGGCAGGGATCGCTGAAGCTTTCTTT. It yields the protein CASSSAGIAEAFF.

The rearrangement links TRBV2 to TRBJ2-7; D remains ambiguous. The CDR3 has 11 residues. Trimming cost V 8 bases and J 4 bases, with 9 bases left between them. Germline V gene data show CDR1 as SNHLY and CDR2 as FYNNEI. CDR3 region: CASQYTYEQYF. CDR3 nucleotide sequence: TGTGCCAGCCAATATACTTACGAGCAGTACTTC.

The chain uses TRBV19 and TRBJ2-7, with 8 bases aligning to TRBD1. CDR3 length: 16 residues. Trimming removed 3 bases from V and 2 bases from J; junction bases left unmatched: 9. The germline CDR1 and CDR2 sequences are LNHDA and SQIVND (reference sequence). CDR3 in amino acids: CASSIWAGQATYEQYF. The CDR3 DNA reads TGTGCCAGTAGTATCTGGGCGGGACAGGCGACCTACGAGCAGTACTTC. Supplemented by reference TRBV19 and TRBJ2-7, the full variable domain reads DGGITQSPKYLFRKEGQNVTLSCEQNLNHDAMYWYRQDPGQGLRLIYYSQIVNDFQKGDIAEGYSVSREKKESFPLTVTSAQKNPTAFYLCASSIWAGQATYEQYFGPGTRLTVT.

The V call is TRBV10-3, the J call TRBJ1-5, with 9 positions matching TRBD1. The germline CDR1 and CDR2 sequences are ENHRY and SYGVKD. V lost 5 bases, J lost 6 bases, and 8 bases stayed unmatched. CDR3 length: 15 residues. CDR3 nucleotide sequence: TGTGCCATCAGTCCCCCGGGACAGGGTGGTCAGCCCCAGCATTTT. This translates into CAISPPGQGGQPQHF.

The chain links TRBV24-1 to TRBJ2-2; D is perhaps TRBD1 (6 bases). This CDR3 comprises 15 residues. The V gene lost 1 base and the J gene lost 7 bases, with 12 bases spanning the gap. Germline CDR1 is KGHDR and CDR2 is SFDVKD. In DNA, the CDR3 is TGTGCCACCAGTGATTTAGGCAGGGGCATCGGGGAGCTGTTTTTT. Translating it yields CATSDLGRGIGELFF.

This clonotype was seen more than once but under ten times. J is TRBJ2-3 and V is TRBV6-5; 9 bases are shared with TRBD2. The CDR3 consists of 19 residues. The V gene's germline CDR1 is MNHEY and CDR2 SVGAGI. Trimming cost V 6 bases and J 5 bases; bases outside gene matches: 21. CDR3 protein: CASSPRAGGPGDTQDTQYF. Written as DNA, the CDR3 is TGTGCCAGCAGCCCCCGGGCGGGGGGGCCGGGAGACACACAAGATACGCAGTATTTT.

Many counts were recorded for this clonotype. V and J are TRBV27 and TRBJ2-3, with D perhaps matching TRBD2 (7 bases). CDR3 length: 15 residues. Germline V gene sequence: CDR1 MNHEY, CDR2 SMNVEV (reference sequence). Trimming removed 2 bases at V and 4 bases at J, with 13 bases between. CDR3 region: CASSLKGGTPDTQYF. In DNA form, the CDR3 reads TGTGCCAGCAGTTTAAAGGGGGGGACCCCAGATACGCAGTATTTT.

This clonotype was picked up many times. The gene calls are TRBV9 and TRBJ2-2; 10 bases align to TRBD1. Germline CDR1 and CDR2: SGDLS and YYNGEE. CDR3 length: 16 residues. V shed 4 bases and J 6 bases; nucleotides not matched to a gene: 9. In DNA form, the CDR3 reads TGTGCCAGCAGCTCAAGGACAGGGGGTCATCCCGGGGAGCTGTTTTTT. It encodes CASSSRTGGHPGELFF.

This clonotype came up a few times. The chain employs TRBV7-9 and TRBJ2-7; 8 positions agree with TRBD2. The CDR3 length is 16 residues. Trimming removed 5 bases from V and 0 bases from J; junction bases left unmatched: 9. CDR1 is SEHNR, CDR2 FQNEAQ, per germline (reference sequence). The DNA of the CDR3 is TGTGCCAGCAGCGCAGCTAGCGGGTCCCGCTCCTACGAGCAGTACTTC. Amino acid sequence: CASSAASGSRSYEQYF.

This clonotype appeared a few times. The J gene is TRBJ2-7, the V gene TRBV27, with D perhaps matching TRBD1 (6 bases). This CDR3 is built from 15 residues. Germline assignment: CDR1 MNHEY and CDR2 SMNVEV (reference sequence). Trimming removed 2 bases at V and 4 bases at J, with 15 bases between. The CDR3 loop is CASSLIWGQRYEQYF. CDR3 sequence (DNA): TGTGCCAGCAGTTTAATTTGGGGACAAAGATACGAGCAGTACTTC.

The V and J genes are TRBV30 and TRBJ2-3, with TRBD2 matching over 7 bases. The V and J ends lost 5 bases and 4 bases, in that order; junction bases with no gene match: 3. This CDR3 contains 12 residues. Germline CDR1 is GTSNPN and CDR2 is SVGIG (reference sequence). The CDR3 coding sequence is TGTGCCTGGGGGGCGGGAGCAGATACGCAGTATTTT. Translated, it gives CAWGAGADTQYF.

This clonotype was seen a few times. The chain combines TRBV7-6 with TRBJ2-3; the D is unclear. The CDR3 length is 14 residues. The V and J ends lost 5 bases and 6 bases respectively, with 15 bases between them. Germline V gene sequence: CDR1 SGHVS, CDR2 FNYEAQ. CDR3 DNA: TGTGCCAGCAGCGCGACGGGCCTTCGGGATACGCAGTATTTT. Translating it yields CASSATGLRDTQYF.

In DNA, the CDR3 is TGTGCCAGCAGACACTCCGGGACAGCGAACACCGGGGAGCTGTTTTTT. This codes for CASRHSGTANTGELFF. This chain links TRBV7-9 with TRBJ2-2; 7 bases map to TRBD1. Trimming removed 6 bases from V and 0 bases from J; junction bases left unmatched: 7. CDR3 size: 16 residues. CDR1 and CDR2 (germline): SEHNR, FQNEAQ (reference sequence).

The genes are TRBV11-3 and TRBJ2-3; 9 bases are a match to TRBD1. In germline, CDR1 is SGHNT, CDR2 YENEEA. J was trimmed by 4 bases and V by 5 bases; bases with no gene match: 7. This CDR3 spans 15 amino acids. The DNA for the CDR3 is TGTGCCAGCAGCCGGGACAGGGATAAGGCAGATACGCAGTATTTT. This sequence encodes CASSRDRDKADTQYF.

Comment on this clonotype: A much larger clonotype is one base distant, so this may be a read error. This sequence joins TRBV30 and TRBJ1-5; D uncertain. CDR3 length: 13 residues. Germline CDR1 reads GTSNPN; CDR2 reads SVGIG (reference sequence). Trimming removed 0 bases at V and 5 bases at J, with 8 bases between. In DNA, the CDR3 is TGTGCCTGGAGTGTACGGAAGCATCAGCCCCAGCATTTT. Its protein is CAWSVRKHQPQHF.

This clonotype was counted many times. The chain recombines TRBV28 with TRBJ2-7; unclear D gene. From germline, CDR1 is MDHEN and CDR2 SYDVKM. V shed 6 bases and J shed 3 bases, with 15 bases lying between them. CDR3 length: 14 residues. The CDR3 DNA is TGTGCCAGCAGATCACGGGCAGCGATCTACGAGCAGTACTTC. Amino acid sequence: CASRSRAAIYEQYF.

This clonotype showed up many times. J is TRBJ2-7 and V is TRBV2; the D is unclear. This CDR3 has 11 amino acids. Trimming pared 6 bases from V and 6 bases from J, leaving 9 bases between. Germline CDR1 and CDR2: SNHLY and FYNNEI. In nucleotides, the CDR3 is TGTGCCAGCAGCGTTGGGCGCGAGCAGTACTTC. It is translated as CASSVGREQYF.

This clonotype appeared a few times. The J gene is TRBJ2-1, the V gene TRBV12-3 or TRBV12-4, with 16 bases lining up with TRBD2. Trimming at V came to 4 bases and at J to 0 bases, leaving 18 bases not matched to a gene. The CDR3 runs 23 residues. The CDR3 sequence: CASSSLAPSGLAGGQSSYNEQFF. The CDR3 DNA sequence: TGTGCCAGCAGTTCGTTAGCCCCGTCGGGACTAGCGGGGGGGCAAAGCTCCTACAATGAGCAGTTCTTC.

Regarding this clonotype: Given the absence of the conserved phenylalanine or tryptophan at the CDR3 end, a read error is likely. The rearrangement uses TRBV5-1 and TRBJ2-1; D unresolved. V lost 4 bases to trimming and J lost 8 bases, with 10 bases between them. Germline V gene sequence: CDR1 SGHRS, CDR2 YFSETQ. The CDR3 loop spans 12 amino acids. The CDR3: CASSIYSDEQFS. The DNA for the CDR3 is TGCGCCAGCAGCATATACAGTGATGAGCAGTTCTCC.

In its sample, this clonotype was seen many times. V gene TRBV5-4 combines with J gene TRBJ2-2; unclear D gene. Germline lookup yields CDR1 SGHNT and CDR2 YYREEE (reference sequence). This CDR3 has 12 amino acids. V lost 7 bases and J 0 bases, leaving 4 bases between the germline ends. CDR3 amino acids: CASLANTGELFF. Here the CDR3 DNA reads TGTGCCAGCCTAGCGAACACCGGGGAGCTGTTTTTT.

In this sample, this clonotype turned up many times. V usage is TRBV5-1 and J usage is TRBJ1-3; D unresolved. Germline values: CDR1 SGHRS, CDR2 YFSETQ. V gave up 0 bases and J gave up 0 bases, with 4 bases separating them. This CDR3 has 14 residues. CDR3 loop: CASSLGVSGNTIYF. CDR3 bases: TGCGCCAGCAGCTTGGGAGTCTCTGGAAACACCATATATTTT.

The chain employs TRBV12-3 or TRBV12-4 and TRBJ2-7, with a possible D match to TRBD1 (5 bases). The V and J ends lost 6 bases and 6 bases respectively, with 24 bases between them. The CDR3 covers 16 residues. In DNA, the CDR3 is TGTGCCAGCAGCCCCGCTGGACACCTCCAAAAGGGCGAGCAGTACTTC. It specifies CASSPAGHLQKGEQYF.

This clonotype was observed at least ten times. This chain uses TRBV15 with TRBJ1-1, with D tentatively TRBD1 (5 bases). The CDR3 sequence is 13 residues long. V was clipped by 3 bases and J by 1 base, with 6 bases between them. Germline CDR1 LNHNV, CDR2 YYDKDF (reference sequence). The CDR3 DNA is TGTGCCACCAGCAGGACAGAGAACACTGAAGCTTTCTTT. This encodes CATSRTENTEAFF.

This clonotype was counted ten times or more. The chain links TRBV14 to TRBJ2-4; no reliable D call. V lost 4 bases and J lost 5, with 9 bases in between. CDR3 size: 13 residues. Germline-derived CDR1 and CDR2 are SGHDN and FVKESK. CDR3 in DNA: TGTGCCAGCAGCCCCCCCCTTCAAAACATTCAGTACTTC. Its translation: CASSPPLQNIQYF.

This clonotype was observed at least ten times. This sequence joins TRBV27 and TRBJ1-6, with a tentative D call TRBD1 (6 bases). The V and J ends lost 6 bases and 7 bases respectively, with 13 bases between them. Germline CDR1 reads MNHEY; CDR2 reads SMNVEV (reference sequence). The CDR3 contains 14 residues. The CDR3 protein is CASSVQGVNSPLHF. CDR3 in DNA: TGTGCCAGCAGCGTACAGGGAGTGAATTCACCCCTCCACTTT.

This clonotype was picked up a small number of times. The chain is built from TRBV7-9 and TRBJ2-3, with 12 bases lining up with TRBD2. The V segment lost 5 bases and the J segment 8 bases; nucleotides outside the gene matches: 5. CDR3 length: 14 residues. Germline V lookup: CDR1 SEHNR, CDR2 FQNEAQ (reference sequence). The CDR3 DNA reads TGTGCCAGCAGCCCTGGACTAGCGGGGATTACGCAGTATTTT. It encodes CASSPGLAGITQYF.

In this sample, this clonotype turned up many times. The CDR3 sequence: CASRPGTGGQHF. The CDR3 nucleotides are TGTGCCAGCAGGCCCGGGACAGGGGGCCAGCATTTT. This chain links TRBV12-3 or TRBV12-4 with TRBJ1-5; TRBD1 aligns across 11 bases. V lost 6 bases to trimming and J lost 12 bases; unmatched junction nucleotides: 4. The CDR3 is made up of 12 amino acids.